The clone carrying this T cell receptor (beta chain) was detected only a few times. This specimen belongs to a study of technical replicates of blood from several donors. V was trimmed by 3 bases and J by 1 base, leaving 10 bases between them. CDR1 SGHRS and CDR2 YFSETQ come from the germline V gene. CDR3 length: 14 amino acids. Clones were sequenced by immunoSEQ multiplex PCR, and TCRdb holds only the in-frame ones, with some missing. Among about 91,000 clones listed, about 90% were seen once. Sequenced sample: T cells isolated from PBMCs. This clonotype was sampled from a human donor in good health. The chain uses TRBV5-1 and TRBJ1-1; a weak D match, TRBD1 (6 bases). CDR3 sequence reads: CASSSGRGNTEAFF. CDR3 bases: TGCGCCAGCAGCTCGGGCAGGGGGAACACTGAAGCTTTCTTT.